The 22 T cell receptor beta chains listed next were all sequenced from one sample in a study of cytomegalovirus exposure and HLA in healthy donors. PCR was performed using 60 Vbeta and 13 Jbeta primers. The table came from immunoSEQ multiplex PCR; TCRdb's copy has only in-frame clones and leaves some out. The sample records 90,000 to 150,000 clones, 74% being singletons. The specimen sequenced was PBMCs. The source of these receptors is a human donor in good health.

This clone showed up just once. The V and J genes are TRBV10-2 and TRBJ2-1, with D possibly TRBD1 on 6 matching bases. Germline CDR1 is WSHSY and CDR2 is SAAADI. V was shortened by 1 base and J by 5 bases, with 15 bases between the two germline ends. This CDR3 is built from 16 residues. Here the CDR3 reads CASSELRGGYDNEQFF. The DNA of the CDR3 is TGCGCCAGCAGTGAGTTACGAGGGGGATATGACAATGAGCAGTTCTTC.

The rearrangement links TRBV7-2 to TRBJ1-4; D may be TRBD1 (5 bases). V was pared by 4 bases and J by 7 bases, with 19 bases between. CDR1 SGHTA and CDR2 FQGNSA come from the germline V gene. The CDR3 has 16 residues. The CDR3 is CASSSNQQGPAEKLFF. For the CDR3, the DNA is TGTGCCAGCAGCTCGAACCAGCAGGGTCCGGCTGAAAAACTGTTTTTT.

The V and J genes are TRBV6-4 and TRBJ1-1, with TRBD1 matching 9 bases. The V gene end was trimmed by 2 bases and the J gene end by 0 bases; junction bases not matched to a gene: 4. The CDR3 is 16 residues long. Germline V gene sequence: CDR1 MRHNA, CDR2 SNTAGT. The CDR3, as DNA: TGTGCCAGCAGTGACGGCCGGGACAGGGTGAACACTGAAGCTTTCTTT. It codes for CASSDGRDRVNTEAFF.

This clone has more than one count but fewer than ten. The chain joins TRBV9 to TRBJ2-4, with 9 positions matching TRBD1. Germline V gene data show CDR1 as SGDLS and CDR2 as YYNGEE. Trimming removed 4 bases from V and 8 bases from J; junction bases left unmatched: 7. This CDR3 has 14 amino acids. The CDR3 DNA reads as TGTGCCAGCAGCCTAACAGGGGGCATGGACATTCAGTACTTC. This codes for CASSLTGGMDIQYF.

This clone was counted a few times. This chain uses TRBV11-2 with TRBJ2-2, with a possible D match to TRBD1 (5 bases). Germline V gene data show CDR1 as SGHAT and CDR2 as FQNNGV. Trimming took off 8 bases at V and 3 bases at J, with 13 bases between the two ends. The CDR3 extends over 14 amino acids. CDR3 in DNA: TGTGCCAGCGGGAAAGGGGCGGACACCGGGGAGCTGTTTTTT. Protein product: CASGKGADTGELFF.

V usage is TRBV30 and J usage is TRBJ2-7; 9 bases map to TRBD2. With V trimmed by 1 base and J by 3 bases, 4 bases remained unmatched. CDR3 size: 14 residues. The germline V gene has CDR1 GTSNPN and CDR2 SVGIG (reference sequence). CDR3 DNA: TGTGCCTGGAGTGGTCAAGCGGGGGGCTACGAGCAGTACTTC. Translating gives CAWSGQAGGYEQYF. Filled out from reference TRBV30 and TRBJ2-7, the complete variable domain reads SQTIHQWPATLVQPVGSPLSLECTVEGTSNPNLYWYRQAAGRGLQLLFYSVGIGQISSEVPQNLSASRPQDRQFILSSKKLLLSDSGFYLCAWSGQAGGYEQYFGPGTRLTVT.

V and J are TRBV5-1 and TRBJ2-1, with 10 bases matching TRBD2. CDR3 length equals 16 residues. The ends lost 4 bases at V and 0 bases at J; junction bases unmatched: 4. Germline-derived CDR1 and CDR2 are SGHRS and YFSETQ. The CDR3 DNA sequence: TGCGCCAGCAGCCTTCCTAGCGGGGGCTCCTACAATGAGCAGTTCTTC. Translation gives CASSLPSGGSYNEQFF.

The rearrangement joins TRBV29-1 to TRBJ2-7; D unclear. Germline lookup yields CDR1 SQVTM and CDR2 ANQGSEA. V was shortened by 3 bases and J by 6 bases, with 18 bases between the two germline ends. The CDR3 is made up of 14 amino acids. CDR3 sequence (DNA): TGCAGCGTTGATCCCCAGGCGCGTCCTTGCGAGCAGTACTTC. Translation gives CSVDPQARPCEQYF.

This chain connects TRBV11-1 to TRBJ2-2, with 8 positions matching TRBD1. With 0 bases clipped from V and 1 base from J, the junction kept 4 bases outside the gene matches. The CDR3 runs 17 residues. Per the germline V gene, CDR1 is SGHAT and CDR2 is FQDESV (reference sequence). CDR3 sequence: CASSLAGQGLNTGELFF. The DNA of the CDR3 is TGTGCCAGCAGCTTAGCCGGACAGGGACTGAACACCGGGGAGCTGTTTTTT.

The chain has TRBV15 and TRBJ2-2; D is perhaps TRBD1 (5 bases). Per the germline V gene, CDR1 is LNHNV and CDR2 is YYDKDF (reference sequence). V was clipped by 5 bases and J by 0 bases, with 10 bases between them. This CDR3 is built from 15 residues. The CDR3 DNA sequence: TGTGCCACCAGCTGGGGCAGGGCGAACACCGGGGAGCTGTTTTTT. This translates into CATSWGRANTGELFF.

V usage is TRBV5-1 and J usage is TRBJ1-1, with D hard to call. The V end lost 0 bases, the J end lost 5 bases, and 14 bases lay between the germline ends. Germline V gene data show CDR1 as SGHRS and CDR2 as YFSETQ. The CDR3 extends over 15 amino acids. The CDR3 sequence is CASSLDGEGRTEAFF. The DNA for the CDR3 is TGCGCCAGCAGCTTGGACGGGGAAGGGAGGACTGAAGCTTTCTTT. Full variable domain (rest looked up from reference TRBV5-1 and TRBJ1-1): KAGVTQTPRYLIKTRGQQVTLSCSPISGHRSVSWYQQTPGQGLQFLFEYFSETQRNKGNFPGRFSGRQFSNSRSEMNVSTLELGDSALYLCASSLDGEGRTEAFFGQGTRLTVV.

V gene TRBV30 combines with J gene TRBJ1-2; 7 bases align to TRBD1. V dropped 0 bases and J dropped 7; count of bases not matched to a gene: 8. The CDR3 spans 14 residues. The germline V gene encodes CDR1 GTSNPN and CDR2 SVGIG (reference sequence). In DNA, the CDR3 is TGTGCCTGGAGTGTAAAGGGGGCATTAGGTGGCTACACCTTC. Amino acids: CAWSVKGALGGYTF.

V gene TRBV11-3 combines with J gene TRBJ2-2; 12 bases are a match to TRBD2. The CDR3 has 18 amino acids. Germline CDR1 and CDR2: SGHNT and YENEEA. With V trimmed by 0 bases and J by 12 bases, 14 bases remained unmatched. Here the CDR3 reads CASSLDLAPSGGAAQLFF. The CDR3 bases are TGTGCCAGCAGCTTAGATCTGGCCCCTAGCGGGGGGGCCGCACAGCTGTTTTTT.

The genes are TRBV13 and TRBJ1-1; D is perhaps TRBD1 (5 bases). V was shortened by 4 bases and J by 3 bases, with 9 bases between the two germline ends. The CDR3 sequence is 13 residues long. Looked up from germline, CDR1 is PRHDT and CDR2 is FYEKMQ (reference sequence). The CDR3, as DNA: TGTGCCAGCAGCTGGGGGACTGACACTGAAGCTTTCTTT. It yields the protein CASSWGTDTEAFF.

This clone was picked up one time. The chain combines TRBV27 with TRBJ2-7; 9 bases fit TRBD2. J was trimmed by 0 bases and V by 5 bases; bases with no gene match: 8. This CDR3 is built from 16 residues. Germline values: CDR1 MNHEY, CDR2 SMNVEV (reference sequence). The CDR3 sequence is CASSPRTSDSSYEQYF. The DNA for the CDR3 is TGTGCCAGCAGTCCCAGGACTAGCGATAGCTCCTACGAGCAGTACTTC.

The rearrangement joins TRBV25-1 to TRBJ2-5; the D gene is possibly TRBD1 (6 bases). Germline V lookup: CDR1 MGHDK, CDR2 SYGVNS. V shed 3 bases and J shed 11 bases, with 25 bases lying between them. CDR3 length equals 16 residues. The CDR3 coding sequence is TGTGCCAGCAGTGAGTCAAAGATGGTTCGGACAGACCGTCAGTACTTC. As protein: CASSESKMVRTDRQYF.

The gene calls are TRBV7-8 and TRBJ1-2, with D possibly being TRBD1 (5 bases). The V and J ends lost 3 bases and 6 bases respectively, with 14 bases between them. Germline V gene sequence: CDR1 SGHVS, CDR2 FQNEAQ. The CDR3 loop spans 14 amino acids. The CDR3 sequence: CASSLGDGGDGYTF. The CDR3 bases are TGTGCCAGCAGCTTGGGAGACGGGGGTGATGGCTACACCTTC.

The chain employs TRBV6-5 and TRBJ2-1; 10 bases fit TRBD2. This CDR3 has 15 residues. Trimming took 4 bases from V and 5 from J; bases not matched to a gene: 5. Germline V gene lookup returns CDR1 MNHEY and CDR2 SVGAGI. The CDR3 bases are TGTGCCAGCAGTTCCGAGCGGGGGGGAGACAATGAGCAGTTCTTC. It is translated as CASSSERGGDNEQFF.

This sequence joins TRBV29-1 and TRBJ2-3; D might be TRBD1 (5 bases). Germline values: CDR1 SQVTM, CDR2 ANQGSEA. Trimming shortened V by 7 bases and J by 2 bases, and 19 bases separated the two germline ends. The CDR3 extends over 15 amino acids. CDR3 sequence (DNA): TGCAGCGCCCCCTCAAGGGGCATATCCACAGATACGCAGTATTTT. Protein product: CSAPSRGISTDTQYF.

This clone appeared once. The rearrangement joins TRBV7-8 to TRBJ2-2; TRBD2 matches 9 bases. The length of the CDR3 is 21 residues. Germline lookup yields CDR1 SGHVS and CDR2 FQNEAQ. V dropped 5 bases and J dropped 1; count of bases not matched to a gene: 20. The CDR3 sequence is CASSPALSRLAGRLNTGELFF. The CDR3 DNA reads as TGTGCCAGCAGCCCGGCGTTGTCAAGGCTAGCGGGGCGTTTGAACACCGGGGAGCTGTTTTTT.

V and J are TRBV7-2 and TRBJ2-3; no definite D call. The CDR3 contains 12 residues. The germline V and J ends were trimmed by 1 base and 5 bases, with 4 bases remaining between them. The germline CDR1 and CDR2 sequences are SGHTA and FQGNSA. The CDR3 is CASSLDLDTQYF. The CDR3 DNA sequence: TGTGCCAGCAGCTTAGATCTAGATACGCAGTATTTT.

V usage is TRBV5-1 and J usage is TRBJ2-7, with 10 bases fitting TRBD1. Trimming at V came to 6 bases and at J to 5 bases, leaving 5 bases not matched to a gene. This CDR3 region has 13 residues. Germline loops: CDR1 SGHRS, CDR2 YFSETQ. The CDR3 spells CASNTDRGDEQYF. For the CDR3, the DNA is TGCGCCAGCAACACGGACAGGGGGGACGAGCAGTACTTC.